The rows below give T cell receptor beta chains drawn from one sample of a study of radiotherapy plus CTLA-4 blockade in lung cancer. Clones were sequenced by immunoSEQ multiplex PCR, and TCRdb holds only the in-frame ones, with some missing. This sample has about 100,000 clones, with 80% to 90% found just once. Here the sequenced sample was peripheral blood, taken from a patient treated with radiotherapy plus ipilimumab. Receptors originate from a human donor with non-small cell lung cancer who had stable disease on radiotherapy plus ipilimumab. Each CDR3 is given with its conserved first and last residue. A row's size may be missing; if present it is once, few, many or a size class.

>TRBV18|NA|TRBJ2-1|15
CASSPDGTPHNEQFF
>TRBV10-3|few|TRBJ1-6|13
CAISVDGNSPLHF
>TRBV6-5|few|TRBJ1-2|16
CASSYSGQGINYGYTF
>TRBV18|NA|TRBJ2-3|18
CASSPPGLAGDHTDTQYF
>TRBV5-1|once|TRBJ2-1|14
CASSPAAGRNEQFF
>TRBV6-5|NA|TRBJ1-1|13
CASTRALATEAFF
>TRBV7-8|NA|TRBJ1-4|14
CASSPGGLNEKLFF
>TRBV28|NA|TRBJ2-7|14
CASSSWGEGYEQYF
>TRBV6-5|NA|TRBJ1-6|14
CASSSVPFYSPLHF
>TRBV6-4|NA|TRBJ2-3|15
CASSYSGGAKDTQYF
>TRBV28|NA|TRBJ2-3|15
CASSWREGGTDTQYF
>TRBV28|NA|TRBJ2-7|14
CASRGRMSSYEQYF
>TRBV5-4|NA|TRBJ2-1|15
CASSLGGSGNNEQFF
>TRBV5-1|NA|TRBJ1-6|13
CASSSGQQSPLHF
>TRBV28|NA|TRBJ2-7|15
CASSLTGTGVYEQYF
>TRBV5-1|NA|TRBJ2-2|18
CASSFLTGAAPNTGELFF
>TRBV5-1|NA|TRBJ2-1|15
CASSWTSGSVNEQFF
>TRBV19|NA|TRBJ1-1|17
CASSPRRGDRANTEAFF
>TRBV2|NA|TRBJ2-7|13
CASSPDREHEQYF
>TRBV6-1|NA|TRBJ1-1|13
CAIRGTGLAEAFF
>TRBV7-9|NA|TRBJ1-4|13
CASSFGQGEKLFF
>TRBV27|NA|TRBJ1-6|15
CASSSGGGIGSPLHF
>TRBV11-2|NA|TRBJ1-2|15
CASSSVEGRARGYTF
>TRBV28|NA|TRBJ2-3|14
CASSLEFRREKQYF
>TRBV28|NA|TRBJ2-7|14
CASRSTGDVYEQYF
>TRBV19|few|TRBJ1-5|13
CASSEWGAQPQHF
>TRBV6-5|NA|TRBJ1-2|14
CASSLMTGSYGYTF
>TRBV5-4|NA|TRBJ2-3|12
CASSSGTDTQYF
>TRBV7-6|NA|TRBJ1-5|16
CASSPGTVHSNQPQHF
>TRBV7-9|NA|TRBJ2-5|14
CASSSMTGGETQYF
>TRBV7-9|NA|TRBJ1-3|16
CASSLRGGGSGNTIYF
>TRBV28|NA|TRBJ2-7|14
CASSSPSDTYEQYF
>TRBV19|NA|TRBJ2-4|16
CATNGIQTSGENIQYF
>TRBV7-6|NA|TRBJ1-4|15
CASSSSGATNEKLFF
>TRBV6-1|few|TRBJ2-1|14
CASSVQGLAEEQFF
>TRBV9|few|TRBJ2-7|14
CASSVAGWQGEQYF
>TRBV9|few|TRBJ2-2|14
CASSPGTGGGELFF
>TRBV28|NA|TRBJ1-3|17
CASSFEGHRISGNTIYF
>TRBV2|NA|TRBJ2-7|15
CASSHPPGPRGEQYF
>TRBV19|NA|TRBJ1-1|13
CASSPPGSTEAFF
>TRBV7-8|NA|TRBJ1-2|16
CASSLTTTGIPYGYTF
>TRBV21-1|NA|TRBJ2-1|16
CASTFIAGGSYNEQFF
>TRBV19|NA|TRBJ1-5|14
CASSVGQVHQPQHF
>TRBV19|NA|TRBJ2-1|12
CASSIVDNEQFF
>TRBV6-1|NA|TRBJ2-5|10
CASRQGAQYF
>TRBV7-2|NA|TRBJ2-3|17
CASSPRGSGGATDTQYF